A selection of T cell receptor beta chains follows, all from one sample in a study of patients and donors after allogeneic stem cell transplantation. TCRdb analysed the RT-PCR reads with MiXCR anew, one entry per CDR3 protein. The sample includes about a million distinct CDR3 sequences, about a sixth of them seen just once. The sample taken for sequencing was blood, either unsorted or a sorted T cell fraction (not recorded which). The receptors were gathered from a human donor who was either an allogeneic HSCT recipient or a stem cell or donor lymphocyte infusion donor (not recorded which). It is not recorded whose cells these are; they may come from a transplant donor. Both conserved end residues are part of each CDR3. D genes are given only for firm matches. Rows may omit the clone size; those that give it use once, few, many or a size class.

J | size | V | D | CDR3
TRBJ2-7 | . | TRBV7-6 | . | CASSLQQGSYEQYF
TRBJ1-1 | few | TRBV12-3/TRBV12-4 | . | CASSLGQLMNTEAFF
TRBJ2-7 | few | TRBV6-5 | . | CASSYSTISYEQYF
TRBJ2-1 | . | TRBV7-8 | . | CASSQFRRGRIHNEQFF
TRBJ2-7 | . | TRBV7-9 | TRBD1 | CASSWTGYEQYF
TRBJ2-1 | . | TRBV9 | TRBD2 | CASSVGPSGVRAHEQFF
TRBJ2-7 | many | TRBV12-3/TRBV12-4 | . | CASSLRGQDDEQYF
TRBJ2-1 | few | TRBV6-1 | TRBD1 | CASFGQGTYNEQFF
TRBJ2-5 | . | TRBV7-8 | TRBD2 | CASSPDQGRGGTQYF
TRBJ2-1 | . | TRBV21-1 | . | CASSKEGSGAYNEQFF
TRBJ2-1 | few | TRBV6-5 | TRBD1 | CASSYSPGQGNEQFF
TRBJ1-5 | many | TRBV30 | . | CAWSVRGNQPQHF
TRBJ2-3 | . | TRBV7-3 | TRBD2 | CASSPSGMGTDTQYF
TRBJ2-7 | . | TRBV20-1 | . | CSARETGTPVEQYF
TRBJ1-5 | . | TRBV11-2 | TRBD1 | CASSLTGTGGLSSQPQHF
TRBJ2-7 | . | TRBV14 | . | CASSVRGPQSSYEQYF
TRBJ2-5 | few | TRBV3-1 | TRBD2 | CASSLAGTSASETQYF
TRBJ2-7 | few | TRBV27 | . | CASAWGYEQYF
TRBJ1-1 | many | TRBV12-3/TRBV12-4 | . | CASTIGGRGITEAFF
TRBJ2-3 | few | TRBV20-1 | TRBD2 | CSARVAGVPDTQYF
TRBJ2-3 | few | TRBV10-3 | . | CAIRGARGTDTQYF
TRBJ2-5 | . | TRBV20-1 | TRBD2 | CSARDQRTSGGWETQYF